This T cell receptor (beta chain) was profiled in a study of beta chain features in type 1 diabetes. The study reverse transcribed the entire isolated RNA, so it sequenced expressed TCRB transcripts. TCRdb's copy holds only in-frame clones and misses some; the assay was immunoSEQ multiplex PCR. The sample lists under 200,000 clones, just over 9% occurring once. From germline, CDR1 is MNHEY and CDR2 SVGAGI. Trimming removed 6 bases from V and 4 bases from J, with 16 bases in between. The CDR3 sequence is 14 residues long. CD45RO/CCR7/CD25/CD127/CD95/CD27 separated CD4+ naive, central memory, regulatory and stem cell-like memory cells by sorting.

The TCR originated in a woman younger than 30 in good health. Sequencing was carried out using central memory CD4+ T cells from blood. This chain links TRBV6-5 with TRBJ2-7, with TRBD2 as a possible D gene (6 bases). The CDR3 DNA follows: TGTGCCAGCAGCCTAGCGACGGGGAGGTACGAGCAGTACTTC. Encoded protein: CASSLATGRYEQYF.